Below, 22 T cell receptor beta chains from the same sample are listed, as sequenced in a study of tumor-infiltrating lymphocytes in primary liver carcinoma. Making TCR beta cDNA involved 400 to 600 ng total RNA and a constant-region primer. ARM-PCR was slightly modified, and three nested multiplex PCR rounds with it gave rise to the TCR beta libraries. Two initial PCR rounds of about 11 cycles each paired TRBV1-TRBV30 forward primers with a C-beta reverse primer. TCRdb itself ran the multiplex PCR reads through MiXCR, one entry per CDR3 protein. The table lists around 100,000 distinct CDR3 sequences, 65% to 75% of them singletons. Extraction of RNA together with DNA used 20-30 mg of unsorted bulk tissue. The specimen was liver tumor tissue from sampling region 2. Subset indicated: tumor region T2, inferior pole. The receptors derive from a woman aged 60-70 years with primary liver carcinoma and hepatitis B virus infection.

This clonotype appeared many times. J is TRBJ1-2 and V is TRBV29-1, with 9 bases aligning to TRBD1. J was trimmed by 2 bases and V by 1 base; bases with no gene match: 8. This CDR3 contains 16 residues. Germline V gene sequence: CDR1 SQVTM, CDR2 ANQGSEA. The CDR3 spells CSVEVVPGQGNYGYTF. The CDR3 DNA sequence: TGCAGCGTTGAAGTGGTGCCGGGACAGGGAAACTATGGCTACACCTTC.

In the case of this clonotype: The missing conserved phenylalanine or tryptophan at the end of this CDR3 makes a read error likely. CDR3 bases: TGCGCCAGCAACCCTATAAGGGCCCAAGAGACCCAGTACCTC. This codes for CASNPIRAQETQYL. The chain employs TRBV4-1 and TRBJ2-5; D is ambiguous. The CDR3 consists of 14 residues. Germline values: CDR1 MGHRA, CDR2 YSYEKL. V lost 7 bases to trimming and J lost 1 base, with 13 bases between them.

Remarks on this clonotype: A read error may explain this, as a much larger clone is one base away. CDR3 sequence reads: CASSPRGTASTEAIF. The CDR3 bases are TGTGCCAGCAGCCCTAGAGGGACAGCTTCCACTGAAGCTATCTTT. V is TRBV13 and J is TRBJ1-1, with 7 bases that match TRBD1. Germline V gene lookup returns CDR1 PRHDT and CDR2 FYEKMQ (reference sequence). This CDR3 has 15 amino acids.

On this clonotype: The germline gene is not matched at one end of the junction; a read error may be the cause. V and J are TRBV10-2 and TRBJ1-5; no definite D call. The CDR3 totals 16 residues. Looked up from germline, CDR1 is WSHSY and CDR2 is SAAADI. The CDR3 spells CASSESLPERGHPQHF. Here the CDR3 DNA reads TGTGCCAGCAGTGAATCGTTGCCCGAACGGGGTCACCCCCAGCATTTT.

By sample fraction, this clonotype is medium-sized. V usage is TRBV11-2 and J usage is TRBJ2-7; 7 positions match TRBD1. This CDR3 contains 14 residues. CDR1 SGHAT and CDR2 FQNNGV come from the germline V gene. After removal of 5 bases from V and 2 bases from J, the junction contained 6 bases not matched to a gene. The CDR3 spells CASSHGTVTYEQYF. For the CDR3, the DNA is TGTGCCAGCAGCCACGGGACAGTCACCTACGAGCAGTACTTC.

The rearrangement links TRBV20-1 to TRBJ2-3; tentative D call: TRBD2 (7 bases). The V end lost 7 bases, the J end lost 3 bases, and 20 bases lay between the germline ends. CDR1 and CDR2 (germline): DFQATT, SNEGSKA (reference sequence). The CDR3 has 15 residues. The CDR3 reads CSVTGGGSLTDTQYF. The CDR3 coding sequence is TGCAGTGTGACGGGGGGCGGGAGTTTGACAGATACGCAGTATTTT.

Concerning this clonotype itself: At one boundary the junction diverges from the germline segment, which might be a read error. The V and J genes are TRBV28 and TRBJ1-2, with 7 bases aligning to TRBD1. The germline CDR1 and CDR2 sequences are MDHEN and SYDVKM. The CDR3 is 11 amino acids. CDR3 DNA sequence: TGTACCAGCGGGACAGTCTATGGCTACACCTTC. It specifies CTSGTVYGYTF.

Turning to this clonotype: The germline gene is not matched at one end of the junction; a read error may be the cause. The V gene is TRBV5-1, the J gene TRBJ2-1, with TRBD2 matching 7 bases. The CDR3 has 15 amino acids. CDR1 is SGHRS, CDR2 YFSETQ, per germline. The CDR3 DNA follows: TGCGCCAGCAGATCCCTACGCGGGGGTTACAAAGAGCAGTTCTTC. Translating gives CASRSLRGGYKEQFF.

J is TRBJ1-6 and V is TRBV28; D is ambiguous. V gave up 5 bases and J gave up 13 bases, with 12 bases separating them. The CDR3 extends over 12 amino acids. Germline-derived CDR1 and CDR2 are MDHEN and SYDVKM. The CDR3 is CASSSQGGPLHF. The CDR3 DNA reads TGTGCCAGCAGTAGCCAAGGAGGCCCCCTCCACTTT.

In its sample, this clonotype was seen a few times. A much larger clone differs from this one at a single base, so this may be a read error. This chain uses TRBV6-4 with TRBJ1-2, with 8 bases fitting TRBD1. Germline V gene data show CDR1 as MRHNA and CDR2 as SNTAGT. The trim removed 6 bases at V and 3 bases at J, leaving 3 bases unmatched. The CDR3 spans 13 residues. The CDR3 loop is CASRATGDYGYTF. The CDR3 DNA follows: TGTGCCAGCAGAGCGACAGGGGACTATGGCTACACCTTC.

The gene calls are TRBV21-1 and TRBJ2-6; TRBD1 is the table's D call and was not checked against the DNA. TRBV21-1 is described as a pseudogene. CDR3 size: 18 residues. The DNA for the CDR3 is TGTGCCAGCACCAGTCAGGACAGGGGCGTCTCTGGGGCCAACGTCCTGACTTTC. Translation: CASTSQDRGVSGANVLTF.

The chain recombines TRBV28 with TRBJ1-2, with a possible D match to TRBD1 (6 bases). The CDR3 contains 16 residues. Trimming stripped 7 bases from V and 4 bases from J, with 22 bases between. CDR1 is MDHEN, CDR2 SYDVKM, per germline. The CDR3 spells CASTGSQGRSGYGYTF. The DNA of the CDR3 is TGTGCCAGCACCGGATCACAGGGACGGAGCGGCTATGGCTACACCTTC.

About this clonotype itself: A clone one base away is much larger, so this may be a read error. The chain's CDR3 is CASSLAADRPETQYF. The CDR3 DNA is TGCGCCAGCAGCTTGGCCGCGGACCGACCAGAGACCCAGTACTTC. The chain recombines TRBV5-1 with TRBJ2-5; no definite D call. This CDR3 is 15 amino acids long. Germline CDR1 reads SGHRS; CDR2 reads YFSETQ. V lost 0 bases and J lost 4, with 13 bases in between. Variable domain in full (rest from reference TRBV5-1 and TRBJ2-5): KAGVTQTPRYLIKTRGQQVTLSCSPISGHRSVSWYQQTPGQGLQFLFEYFSETQRNKGNFPGRFSGRQFSNSRSEMNVSTLELGDSALYLCASSLAADRPETQYFGPGTRLLVL.

This clonotype was counted ten times or more. J is TRBJ2-1 and V is TRBV5-1; 11 bases align to TRBD2. The germline CDR1 and CDR2 sequences are SGHRS and YFSETQ. This CDR3 is 16 amino acids long. V was pared by 5 bases and J by 4 bases, with 8 bases of the junction left unmatched. CDR3 DNA sequence: TGCGCCAGCAGTTTCGGACTAGCGGGTTGGTACAATGAGCAGTTCTTC. Its protein product is CASSFGLAGWYNEQFF.

The gene calls are TRBV19 and TRBJ1-1; D unresolved. Germline CDR1 and CDR2: LNHDA and SQIVND (reference sequence). Trimming took off 11 bases at V and 0 bases at J, with 25 bases between the two ends. The CDR3 has 17 residues. The CDR3 sequence: CAASSIGRSFMNTEAFF. CDR3 coding DNA: TGTGCCGCCAGTAGTATAGGGAGAAGTTTTATGAACACTGAAGCTTTCTTT.

With regard to this clonotype: This may be a read error: a much more frequent sequence differs by one nucleotide. The chain combines TRBV6-2 or TRBV6-3 with TRBJ2-1; the D gene could be TRBD1 or TRBD2 (6 bases each). In germline, CDR1 is MNHEY, CDR2 SVGEGT. The CDR3 has 14 amino acids. This CDR3 is CASSYRGGYNKQFF. CDR3 DNA sequence: TGTGCCAGCAGTTATCGAGGGGGGTACAATAAGCAGTTCTTC.

Notes on this clonotype: The junction does not match germline at one end; this may be a read error. V usage is TRBV20-1 and J usage is TRBJ1-2; maybe TRBD1 (5 bases). CDR1 and CDR2 from the germline V gene are DFQATT and SNEGSKA (reference sequence). The CDR3 covers 16 residues. This CDR3 is CSARSRQSPWDYGYTF. The CDR3 nucleotides are TGCAGTGCTAGATCCCGACAGAGTCCGTGGGACTATGGGTACACCTTC.

In this sample, this clonotype turned up many times. The chain has TRBV4-1 and TRBJ2-1; D tentatively reads TRBD1 or TRBD2 (6 bases each). This CDR3 spans 15 amino acids. Germline V gene lookup returns CDR1 MGHRA and CDR2 YSYEKL. The V end lost 3 bases, the J end lost 5 bases, and 14 bases lay between the germline ends. CDR3 residues: CASSHPRGGNNEQFF. Here the CDR3 DNA reads TGCGCCAGCAGCCACCCTAGAGGGGGGAACAATGAGCAGTTCTTC.

Concerning this clonotype itself: Given the absence of the conserved phenylalanine or tryptophan at the CDR3 end, a read error is likely. The V gene is TRBV29-1, the J gene TRBJ1-3; the D is unclear. Germline-derived CDR1 and CDR2 are SQVTM and ANQGSEA. CDR3 size: 12 residues. The CDR3: CRVGGHGNTIYL. DNA of the CDR3: TGCCGCGTCGGCGGGCATGGAAACACCATATATCTT.

This clonotype was found a few times. It is likely a read error, because the conserved phenylalanine at the end of the CDR3 is missing. CDR3 nucleotide sequence: TGTGCCAGCAGTTACTCAGGTAGCGGGAGCTACGAACAGTACTCC. Translated: CASSYSGSGSYEQYS. The chain couples TRBV6-6 to TRBJ2-7; 9 nucleotides line up with TRBD2. The CDR3 extends over 15 amino acids. The germline gives CDR1 MNHNY, CDR2 SVGAGI (reference sequence).

This clonotype was picked up one time. The conserved closing phenylalanine or tryptophan is absent in this CDR3, likely reflecting a read error. The chain joins TRBV6-1 to TRBJ2-1; 8 bases are shared with TRBD1. CDR3 length: 15 amino acids. Germline loops: CDR1 MNHNS, CDR2 SASEGT. Losses at the gene ends were 6 bases for V and 5 bases for J; bases not matched to a gene: 9. CDR3 DNA sequence: TGTGCCAGCAGACCGGACAGGGATACCCACAATGAGCAGTTCTTA. Encoded protein: CASRPDRDTHNEQFL.

A single count supports this clonotype. The chain recombines TRBV6-2 or TRBV6-3 with TRBJ1-1; 8 nucleotides match TRBD1. This CDR3 comprises 11 residues. The J segment lost 8 bases and the V segment lost 10 bases, leaving 6 bases of the junction unmatched. The germline CDR1 and CDR2 sequences are MNHEY and SVGEGT. CDR3 nucleotide sequence: TGTGCCATCAGGGGACAGGCCGAAGCTTTCTTT. Translated: CAIRGQAEAFF.